One T cell receptor beta chain is described in this entry. This sample is part of a study of blood T cell repertoires in COVID-19. Across the whole study: Samples taken during acute and convalescent COVID-19 were collected in the United States, Italy and Spain.

Sequenced by immunoSEQ multiplex PCR; TCRdb stores in-frame clones only, minus some. The sample lists 53,000 or so clones; more than 75% were seen once. Sequencing input: peripheral blood. The clonotype comes from a man aged 50 or older with active or convalescent COVID-19.

In DNA form, the CDR3 reads TGTGCCAGCAGCAATACCCAGGGGGATAATGAGCAGTTCTTC. It codes for CASSNTQGDNEQFF. The chain uses TRBV21-1 and TRBJ2-1; the table names TRBD1, a call not compared with the DNA. TRBV21-1 is deemed a pseudogene. The CDR3 consists of 14 residues.